A single sample gave rise to the 23 T cell receptor beta chains below, sequenced in a study of blood T cell repertoires in COVID-19. The method was immunoSEQ multiplex PCR; TCRdb's version includes in-frame clones alone and lacks a portion of them. The sample shows tens of thousands of clones, about 82% of them seen only once. The sequenced sample consisted of PBMCs or T cells enriched from blood (not recorded which). The receptors were sampled from a woman in her thirties or forties with acute COVID-19.

This rearrangement joins TRBV5-1 to TRBJ2-2, with D maybe TRBD1 (7 bases). The ends were cut back, 0 bases at V and 11 bases at J, with 17 bases in the middle. The CDR3 spans 15 residues. In germline, CDR1 is SGHRS, CDR2 YFSETQ. This chain's CDR3 is CASSLELRQGGELFF. The CDR3, as DNA: TGCGCCAGCAGCTTGGAATTGAGACAGGGAGGAGAGCTGTTTTTT.

The chain carries TRBV2 and TRBJ2-7; 7 positions agree with TRBD1. Trimming at V came to 7 bases and at J to 3 bases, leaving 6 bases not matched to a gene. This CDR3 comprises 13 residues. Germline loops: CDR1 SNHLY, CDR2 FYNNEI. The CDR3 coding sequence is TGTGCCAGCAACCCGGGACAGAACTACGAGCAGTACTTC. Translation gives CASNPGQNYEQYF.

J is TRBJ2-7 and V is TRBV5-8; possibly TRBD1 for D (6 bases). Trimming stripped 4 bases from V and 6 bases from J, with 11 bases between. Germline lookup yields CDR1 SGHTS and CDR2 YDEGEE. The CDR3 runs to 12 residues. The CDR3 nucleotides read TGTGCCAGCAGCCGAGACAGGATCGAGCAGTACGTC. It is translated as CASSRDRIEQYV.

The rearrangement uses TRBV9 and TRBJ1-6; D remains ambiguous. The CDR3 covers 15 residues. CDR1 is SGDLS, CDR2 YYNGEE, per germline. V shed 0 bases and J shed 16 bases, with 20 bases lying between them. The CDR3 spells CASSVAQGSGGILHF. The CDR3, as DNA: TGTGCCAGCAGCGTAGCCCAAGGTAGCGGTGGGATACTCCACTTT.

This chain joins TRBV5-1 and TRBJ2-1; 13 bases agree with TRBD2. The CDR3 is made up of 18 amino acids. The V gene end was trimmed by 3 bases and the J gene end by 9 bases; junction bases not matched to a gene: 15. Germline-derived CDR1 and CDR2 are SGHRS and YFSETQ. The CDR3 nucleotides are TGCGCCAGCAGCTCCACTTCACTAGCGGGGGGGCGGTTCAGTGAGCAGTTCTTC. Amino acids: CASSSTSLAGGRFSEQFF.

The chain links TRBV28 to TRBJ1-5, with D unclear. The germline V gene encodes CDR1 MDHEN and CDR2 SYDVKM. The CDR3 is 14 amino acids. Deletions cut 3 bases from V and 1 base from J, with 7 bases between. The CDR3 loop reads CASSFPPSNQPQHF. Here the CDR3 DNA reads TGTGCCAGCAGTTTTCCCCCGAGCAATCAGCCCCAGCATTTT.

The chain recombines TRBV29-1 with TRBJ2-1, with a tentative D call TRBD1 (6 bases). This CDR3 has 14 amino acids. CDR1 and CDR2 (germline): SQVTM, ANQGSEA. V gave up 2 bases and J gave up 3 bases, with 11 bases separating them. This CDR3 reads CSVESAGDYNEQFF. The CDR3 DNA reads TGCAGCGTTGAAAGTGCAGGGGACTACAATGAGCAGTTCTTC.

In DNA, the CDR3 is TGTGCCAGCAGTTACTCGAACCTAGAGCAGTTCTTC. Translation: CASSYSNLEQFF. This chain connects TRBV6-6 to TRBJ2-1; no clear D gene. V shed 0 bases and J shed 10 bases, with 7 bases lying between them. The germline CDR1 and CDR2 sequences are MNHNY and SVGAGI (reference sequence). This CDR3 comprises 12 residues.

V usage is TRBV19 and J usage is TRBJ1-1, with a tentative D call TRBD1 (6 bases). CDR1 is LNHDA and CDR2 is SQIVND in the germline V gene (reference sequence). The V end was cut by 5 bases, the J end by 1 base, with 14 bases between. The CDR3 is made up of 15 amino acids. The DNA for the CDR3 is TGTGCCAGTAGTTTTGTTCGAGGGGGGAACACTGAAGCTTTCTTT. It specifies CASSFVRGGNTEAFF.

V usage is TRBV28 and J usage is TRBJ2-5; D is perhaps TRBD2 (5 bases). Trimming stripped 2 bases from V and 1 base from J, with 11 bases between. Germline lookup yields CDR1 MDHEN and CDR2 SYDVKM. The CDR3 spans 15 residues. The CDR3 DNA reads as TGTGCCAGCAGTTTAAAGAGGGCTCTCCAAGAGACCCAGTACTTC. Its protein product is CASSLKRALQETQYF.

J is TRBJ1-1 and V is TRBV10-1; D is uncertain. Per germline, CDR1 WNHNN and CDR2 SYGVQD (reference sequence). The CDR3 totals 14 residues. V lost 0 bases, J lost 4 bases, and 9 bases lay in between. CDR3 loop: CASSESQRATEAFF. The CDR3 DNA follows: TGCGCCAGCAGTGAGTCACAGAGGGCCACTGAAGCTTTCTTT.

The chain is built from TRBV10-3 and TRBJ2-2; weak D call: TRBD2 (6 bases). Germline assignment: CDR1 ENHRY and CDR2 SYGVKD. V lost 7 bases and J lost 7, with 10 bases in between. The CDR3 runs 12 residues. CDR3 nucleotides: TGTGCCATCACGGGGCGGGACGGGGAGCTGTTTTTT. Protein product: CAITGRDGELFF.

This chain connects TRBV7-8 to TRBJ2-7, with TRBD2 identical over 7 bases. The CDR3 totals 15 residues. With 5 bases clipped from V and 5 bases from J, the junction kept 12 bases outside the gene matches. Looked up from germline, CDR1 is SGHVS and CDR2 is FQNEAQ. The CDR3 DNA is TGTGCCAGCAGCCGAGTCGGCGGGAGTTTGGACGAGCAGTACTTC. Translating gives CASSRVGGSLDEQYF.

This clone has just one count. The chain uses TRBV24-1 and TRBJ2-3, with D perhaps TRBD1 (6 bases). Germline CDR1 is KGHDR and CDR2 is SFDVKD. Trimming stripped 9 bases from V and 4 bases from J, with 19 bases between. The CDR3 loop spans 15 amino acids. In nucleotides, the CDR3 is TGTGCCACCGGGGGTAATGGGGCAGGGGCAGATACGCAGTATTTT. Translating it yields CATGGNGAGADTQYF.

The chain uses TRBV24-1 and TRBJ2-3; TRBD2 agrees at 11 bases. Trimming at V came to 4 bases and at J to 2 bases, leaving 10 bases not matched to a gene. There are 18 residues in the CDR3. Germline V gene data show CDR1 as KGHDR and CDR2 as SFDVKD. In DNA, the CDR3 is TGTGCCACCAGTGACCGGCAAGCTAGCGGGGGGATCACAGATACGCAGTATTTT. Translation: CATSDRQASGGITDTQYF.

The chain recombines TRBV6-5 with TRBJ2-2; 7 bases line up with TRBD1. Germline CDR1 and CDR2: MNHEY and SVGAGI. The CDR3 sequence is 14 residues long. With 6 bases clipped from V and 5 bases from J, the junction kept 6 bases outside the gene matches. The CDR3 DNA reads TGTGCCAGCAGGCCGACAGGGCGGACCGGGGAGCTGTTTTTT. Its protein product is CASRPTGRTGELFF.

This clone showed up just once. V and J are TRBV28 and TRBJ2-2, with D maybe TRBD2 (5 bases). Germline V gene lookup returns CDR1 MDHEN and CDR2 SYDVKM. V lost 5 bases, J lost 4 bases, and 14 bases lay in between. CDR3 size: 15 residues. CDR3 in DNA: TGTGCCAGCAGTATCCCGGGAACTACCACCGGGGAGCTGTTTTTT. Its translation is CASSIPGTTTGELFF.

The chain employs TRBV19 and TRBJ2-2, with 7 nucleotides matching TRBD2. Trimming at V came to 6 bases and at J to 4 bases, leaving 8 bases not matched to a gene. The length of the CDR3 is 15 residues. The V gene's germline CDR1 is LNHDA and CDR2 SQIVND (reference sequence). The DNA of the CDR3 is TGTGCCAGTAGCTGGGGAGGGAGAGGCACCGGGGAGCTGTTTTTT. As protein: CASSWGGRGTGELFF.

This rearrangement joins TRBV7-9 to TRBJ2-1; 10 nucleotides line up with TRBD2. Germline V gene data show CDR1 as SEHNR and CDR2 as FQNEAQ (reference sequence). V lost 4 bases to trimming and J lost 7 bases; unmatched junction nucleotides: 1. The CDR3 extends over 13 amino acids. The CDR3 here is CASSSSGGNEQFF. The DNA for the CDR3 is TGTGCCAGCAGCTCTAGCGGGGGAAATGAGCAGTTCTTC.

V is TRBV5-1 and J is TRBJ2-7; the match to TRBD1 covers 7 bases. The length of the CDR3 is 16 residues. Germline V lookup: CDR1 SGHRS, CDR2 YFSETQ. V trimming: 0 bases; J trimming: 5 bases; junction bases outside the gene matches: 11. The CDR3 bases are TGCGCCAGCAGCTTGGAAGGGAGACAGGGTGTCGACGAGCAGTACTTC. As protein: CASSLEGRQGVDEQYF. Complete variable domain (other parts from reference TRBV5-1 and TRBJ2-7): KAGVTQTPRYLIKTRGQQVTLSCSPISGHRSVSWYQQTPGQGLQFLFEYFSETQRNKGNFPGRFSGRQFSNSRSEMNVSTLELGDSALYLCASSLEGRQGVDEQYFGPGTRLTVT.

The chain is built from TRBV5-4 and TRBJ1-1, with TRBD1 matching over 8 bases. The CDR3 runs 15 residues. V shed 4 bases and J 3 bases; nucleotides not matched to a gene: 8. Per the germline V gene, CDR1 is SGHNT and CDR2 is YYREEE (reference sequence). The CDR3 here is CASSGEQGEDTEAFF. The CDR3 nucleotides are TGTGCCAGCAGCGGAGAACAGGGGGAGGACACTGAAGCTTTCTTT.

This chain joins TRBV5-5 and TRBJ2-5, with D possibly TRBD1 on 5 matching bases. Trimming shortened V by 3 bases and J by 3 bases, and 15 bases separated the two germline ends. CDR1 SGHKS and CDR2 YYEKEE come from the germline V gene (reference sequence). CDR3 length: 15 amino acids. As DNA, the CDR3 is TGTGCCAGCAGCTCCGTTCCAAGCAGGGAAGAGACCCAGTACTTC. Translating it yields CASSSVPSREETQYF.

The chain carries TRBV24-1 and TRBJ2-2; TRBD1 might be the D (6 bases). The germline V and J ends were trimmed by 5 bases and 1 base, with 10 bases remaining between them. CDR1 is KGHDR and CDR2 is SFDVKD in the germline V gene. The CDR3 is 15 residues long. The CDR3 loop reads CATSALDRNTGELFF. CDR3 in DNA: TGTGCCACCAGTGCCCTGGACAGGAACACCGGGGAGCTGTTTTTT.